Presented here are 28 T cell receptor beta chains from one specimen sequenced in a study of blood T cells in healthy people across ages. Through a sample-barcoded 5' primer and a J-beta primer mix, a second PCR was run for about 6 to 11 cycles. TCRdb passed the 5' RACE reads through MiXCR, listing each CDR3 protein once. The table lists around 990,000 distinct CDR3 sequences, about 25% of them singletons. Another study also made use of these data, one on T cells of mothers and their children.

Sample: blood. The receptor set was obtained from a girl aged 2 to 9 in good health.

The chain recombines TRBV2 with TRBJ2-3, with TRBD2 matching 8 bases. The trim removed 6 bases at V and 3 bases at J, leaving 11 bases unmatched. The CDR3 runs to 16 residues. Germline loops: CDR1 SNHLY, CDR2 FYNNEI. The chain's CDR3 is CASSLPSGRPTDTQYF. In DNA, the CDR3 is TGTGCCAGCAGCCTACCTAGCGGGCGACCGACAGATACGCAGTATTTT.

V and J are TRBV4-3 and TRBJ2-5; maybe TRBD1 (5 bases). The J call is in doubt because the DNA end fits TRBJ2-7 better. This CDR3 spans 15 amino acids. From germline, CDR1 is LGHNA and CDR2 YSLEER. The CDR3 coding sequence is TGCGCCAGCAGCCAAGATTTCATAGGGGACTACGAGCAGTACTTC. This translates into CASSQDFIGDYEQYF.

The rearrangement uses TRBV6-1 and TRBJ2-7; no firm D call. Trimming cost V 2 bases and J 0 bases, with 8 bases left between them. CDR3 length: 14 amino acids. Germline CDR1 is MNHNS and CDR2 is SASEGT. Here the CDR3 DNA reads TGTGCCAGCAGTGAATCGTTCAGCTCCTACGAGCAGTACTTC. This codes for CASSESFSSYEQYF.

This clonotype was counted only a few times. An end of the junction differs from the germline gene, which may be a read error. The chain carries TRBV28 and TRBJ1-5; the D is unclear. This CDR3 spans 14 amino acids. The germline V gene has CDR1 MDHEN and CDR2 SYDVKM. The CDR3 spells CACSLSIGNQPQHF. The CDR3 DNA is TGTGCCTGCAGCCTAAGTATCGGCAATCAGCCCCAGCATTTT.

The rearrangement links TRBV29-1 to TRBJ2-7; 7 nucleotides line up with TRBD1. This CDR3 region has 13 residues. V lost 4 bases, J lost 2 bases, and 5 bases stayed unmatched. Germline assignment: CDR1 SQVTM and CDR2 ANQGSEA. The chain's CDR3 is CSVALGQTYEQYF. The CDR3 DNA sequence: TGCAGCGTTGCGTTGGGACAGACCTACGAGCAGTACTTC.

CDR3 in DNA: TGCAGTGCCAATGGGGCGGCAGCTGGGGCCAACGTCCTGACTTTC. Its translation: CSANGAAAGANVLTF. V gene TRBV20-1 combines with J gene TRBJ2-6; D perhaps matches TRBD1 (5 bases). The CDR3 is 15 residues long. The V gene's germline CDR1 is DFQATT and CDR2 SNEGSKA (reference sequence). Between the trimmed V and J ends, which lost 6 bases and 2 bases, there was a span of 14 bases.

The chain carries TRBV29-1 and TRBJ1-1, with unresolved D. The ends were cut back, 6 bases at V and 1 base at J, with 12 bases in the middle. This CDR3 has 13 amino acids. Germline CDR1 SQVTM, CDR2 ANQGSEA. The CDR3 nucleotides are TGCAGCGTCGAACGGGGAGCGAACACTGAAGCTTTCTTT. Amino acid sequence: CSVERGANTEAFF.

This clonotype was counted only a few times. The rearrangement uses TRBV28 and TRBJ2-1; D is ambiguous. The V gene lost 1 base and the J gene lost 7 bases, with 8 bases spanning the gap. The CDR3 sequence is 13 residues long. The germline CDR1 and CDR2 sequences are MDHEN and SYDVKM. In DNA, the CDR3 is TGTGCCAGCAGTTTATTGGTTGAGAATGAGCAGTTCTTC. It codes for CASSLLVENEQFF.

This clonotype was counted between two and nine times. This chain uses TRBV29-1 with TRBJ2-5; 8 bases map to TRBD2. Judging by the DNA end, TRBJ2-1 fits better; the J call may be wrong. CDR1 is SQVTM, CDR2 ANQGSEA, per germline. This CDR3 has 15 residues. CDR3 sequence (DNA): TGCAGCGTTGCCGGGGGGGGCCGTCATGACAATGAGCAGTTCTTC. Translating it yields CSVAGGGRHDNEQFF.

This clonotype was counted a few times. V usage is TRBV5-1 and J usage is TRBJ2-1, with TRBD2 identical over 10 bases. Trimming removed 0 bases from V and 8 bases from J; junction bases left unmatched: 5. CDR3 length: 15 residues. Germline CDR1 reads SGHRS; CDR2 reads YFSETQ. CDR3 sequence reads: CASSLVLAGEYEQFF. Written as DNA, the CDR3 is TGCGCCAGCAGCTTGGTCCTAGCGGGAGAGTATGAGCAGTTCTTC.

This chain uses TRBV6-6 with TRBJ1-4, with TRBD1 as a possible D gene (5 bases). CDR1 is MNHNY, CDR2 SVGAGI, per germline (reference sequence). V lost 6 bases and J 8 bases, leaving 19 bases between the germline ends. This CDR3 is built from 15 residues. The CDR3 DNA reads TGTGCCAGCAGCCCCGTGGGGACCCAAGGGGAAAAACTGTTTTTT. Its protein is CASSPVGTQGEKLFF.

The table lists this clonotype with a few counts. The V and J genes are TRBV20-1 and TRBJ2-7, with 7 bases lining up with TRBD2. The CDR3 consists of 17 residues. V shed 6 bases and J 1 base; nucleotides not matched to a gene: 18. CDR1 DFQATT and CDR2 SNEGSKA come from the germline V gene (reference sequence). CDR3 amino acids: CSATDPAGPRKSYEQYF. CDR3 coding DNA: TGCAGTGCCACGGACCCAGCGGGACCGCGGAAATCCTACGAGCAGTACTTC.

The chain recombines TRBV20-1 with TRBJ1-3; D gene uncertain. Germline CDR1 is DFQATT and CDR2 is SNEGSKA (reference sequence). V was shortened by 0 bases and J by 4 bases, with 16 bases between the two germline ends. The CDR3 has 16 amino acids. The CDR3 region has the DNA TGCAGTGCTAGAGATATGGCGGGGTCGGCGGGAAACACCATATATTTT. It translates to CSARDMAGSAGNTIYF.

The CDR3 DNA reads TGCGCCAGCAGCCAAGGACTCGGCCTCCATCAGCCCCAGCATTTT. Translation: CASSQGLGLHQPQHF. The rearrangement joins TRBV4-3 to TRBJ1-5; no clear D. The V and J ends lost 1 base and 5 bases respectively, with 12 bases between them. CDR3 length: 15 amino acids. Germline CDR1 LGHNA, CDR2 YSLEER.

The CDR3 loop is CASSLNTGEFF. Written as DNA, the CDR3 is TGTGCCAGCAGTTTAAATACTGGTGAGTTCTTC. The V and J genes are TRBV12-3 or TRBV12-4 and TRBJ2-1; D unclear. The V end lost 2 bases, the J end lost 14 bases, and 10 bases lay between the germline ends. This CDR3 contains 11 residues.

V gene TRBV2 combines with J gene TRBJ2-1; D not certain. From germline, CDR1 is SNHLY and CDR2 FYNNEI. V lost 6 bases, J lost 10 bases, and 13 bases lay in between. The CDR3 has 12 amino acids. As DNA, the CDR3 is TGTGCCAGCAGGGTCCCCAATCCAGAGCAGTTCTTC. Protein product: CASRVPNPEQFF. The full variable domain, completed using reference TRBV2 and TRBJ2-1, is EPEVTQTPSHQVTQMGQEVILRCVPISNHLYFYWYRQILGQKVEFLVSFYNNEISEKSEIFDDQFSVERPDGSNFTLKIRSTKLEDSAMYFCASRVPNPEQFFGPGTRLTVL.

This chain joins TRBV11-2 and TRBJ2-5; D call uncertain. Germline V lookup: CDR1 SGHAT, CDR2 FQNNGV. V shed 5 bases and J shed 4 bases, with 17 bases lying between them. The CDR3 is 15 residues long. This CDR3 is CASSAIMNQRETQYF. The CDR3 DNA reads TGTGCCAGCAGCGCTATAATGAATCAAAGAGAGACCCAGTACTTC.

This clonotype was counted only a few times. The V gene is TRBV28, the J gene TRBJ2-7; D is perhaps TRBD2 (5 bases). CDR1 is MDHEN, CDR2 SYDVKM, per germline. The V end lost 5 bases, the J end lost 0 bases, and 11 bases lay between the germline ends. The CDR3 consists of 14 residues. The CDR3 region is CASSRLGVSYEQYF. CDR3 sequence (DNA): TGTGCCAGCAGTCGACTGGGAGTCTCCTACGAGCAGTACTTC. Using reference TRBV28 and TRBJ2-7 for the parts outside the CDR3, the full variable domain is DVKVTQSSRYLVKRTGEKVFLECVQDMDHENMFWYRQDPGLGLRLIYFSYDVKMKEKGDIPEGYSVSREKKERFSLILESASTNQTSMYLCASSRLGVSYEQYFGPGTRLTVT.

The V gene is TRBV12-3 or TRBV12-4, the J gene TRBJ1-5, with a possible D match to TRBD1 (5 bases). The V gene lost 6 bases and the J gene lost 3 bases, with 27 bases spanning the gap. CDR3 length equals 19 residues. The CDR3 nucleotides read TGTGCCAGCAGCGTGACGTTGGCAGGGCCGGTTTCCTTCAATCAGCCCCAGCATTTT. Amino acids: CASSVTLAGPVSFNQPQHF.

This chain uses TRBV28 with TRBJ2-7; 8 bases map to TRBD1. Germline-derived CDR1 and CDR2 are MDHEN and SYDVKM. The length of the CDR3 is 12 residues. V lost 3 bases to trimming and J lost 13 bases; unmatched junction nucleotides: 8. DNA for the CDR3: TGTGCCAGCAGTTTCTCGACAGGGGTCCCTTACTTC. Translation gives CASSFSTGVPYF.

The chain uses TRBV10-3 and TRBJ2-1; 8 positions agree with TRBD1. Germline V gives CDR1 ENHRY, CDR2 SYGVKD. This CDR3 has 13 amino acids. With 3 bases clipped from V and 10 bases from J, the junction kept 5 bases outside the gene matches. The CDR3 is CAISDSAGGEQFF. The CDR3 DNA follows: TGTGCCATCAGTGACTCCGCAGGGGGCGAGCAGTTCTTC.

This CDR3 is CASSGNDKETQYF. As DNA, the CDR3 is TGCGCCAGCAGCGGCAACGACAAAGAGACCCAGTACTTC. The chain has TRBV5-1 and TRBJ2-1, with D unresolved. The DNA end favors TRBJ2-5, so the J call may be wrong. Germline V gene sequence: CDR1 SGHRS, CDR2 YFSETQ. The CDR3 runs 13 residues.

This clonotype showed up just a few times. The chain is built from TRBV11-2 and TRBJ1-5; D is unresolved. The germline gives CDR1 SGHAT, CDR2 FQNNGV. The CDR3 has 15 residues. Trimming took off 5 bases at V and 6 bases at J, with 17 bases between the two ends. DNA for the CDR3: TGTGCCAGCAGCCCAACCGGTGGAGGCGGTCAGCCCCAGCATTTT. Its protein product is CASSPTGGGGQPQHF. Supplemented by reference TRBV11-2 and TRBJ1-5, the full variable domain reads EAGVAQSPRYKIIEKRQSVAFWCNPISGHATLYWYQQILGQGPKLLIQFQNNGVVDDSQLPKDRFSAERLKGVDSTLKIQPAKLEDSAVYLCASSPTGGGGQPQHFGDGTRLSIL.

In this sample, this clonotype turned up a few times. This sequence joins TRBV11-2 and TRBJ2-5, with no clear D. The DNA end lines up better with TRBJ2-7; the J call may be wrong. Germline CDR1 is SGHAT and CDR2 is FQNNGV. This CDR3 has 14 amino acids. Written as DNA, the CDR3 is TGTGCCAGCAGCTTAGAGGTAAACCCCTACGAGCAGTACTTC. Translating it yields CASSLEVNPYEQYF.

The genes are TRBV29-1 and TRBJ2-5; D perhaps matches TRBD2 (6 bases). Germline V gives CDR1 SQVTM, CDR2 ANQGSEA. The CDR3 loop spans 14 amino acids. Trimming pared 6 bases from V and 5 bases from J, leaving 19 bases between. This CDR3 reads CSVGGPMEGETQYF. In DNA form, the CDR3 reads TGCAGCGTAGGAGGACCAATGGAGGGGGAGACCCAGTACTTC.

V is TRBV3-1 and J is TRBJ1-4; D gene ambiguous. The CDR3 has 13 amino acids. Trimming took 4 bases from V and 7 from J, leaving 10 bases between them. Germline V gives CDR1 LGHDT, CDR2 YNNKEL (reference sequence). CDR3 region: CASSPMTAEKLFF. The CDR3 coding sequence is TGTGCCAGCAGCCCGATGACCGCTGAAAAACTGTTTTTT.

This clonotype occurred a few times. Compared with germline, one end of the junction differs, possibly owing to a read error. This rearrangement joins TRBV7-7 to TRBJ2-1, with 12 bases lining up with TRBD2. Per the germline V gene, CDR1 is SSHAT and CDR2 is FNYEAQ (reference sequence). The CDR3 runs to 17 residues. CDR3: CASSSRLAGASYNEQFF. The CDR3 region has the DNA TGTGCTAGCAGCTCGAGACTAGCGGGAGCGTCCTACAATGAGCAGTTCTTC.

The chain carries TRBV20-1 and TRBJ1-2; D might be TRBD1 (5 bases). Trimming shortened V by 5 bases and J by 5 bases, and 21 bases separated the two germline ends. CDR3 size: 15 residues. Germline lookup yields CDR1 DFQATT and CDR2 SNEGSKA (reference sequence). DNA for the CDR3: TGCAGTGCTGCCTCGGGACCGCCGGAGGGGTATGGCTACACCTTC. Residues: CSAASGPPEGYGYTF.